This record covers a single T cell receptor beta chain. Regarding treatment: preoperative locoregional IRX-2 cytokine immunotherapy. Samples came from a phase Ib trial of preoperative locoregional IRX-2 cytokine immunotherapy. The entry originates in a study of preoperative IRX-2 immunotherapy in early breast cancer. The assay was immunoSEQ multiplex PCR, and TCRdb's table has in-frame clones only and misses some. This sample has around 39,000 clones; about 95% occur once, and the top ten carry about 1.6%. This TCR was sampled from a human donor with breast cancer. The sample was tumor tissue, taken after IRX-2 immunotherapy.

CDR3 nucleotide sequence: TGTGCCAGCAGTTACTCGATGGTTATGGGGTACACTGAAGCTTTCTTT. Its protein is CASSYSMVMGYTEAFF. The chain couples TRBV6-5 to TRBJ1-1, with D unresolved. Per the germline V gene, CDR1 is MNHEY and CDR2 is SVGAGI. The CDR3 runs 16 residues. V lost 0 bases to trimming and J lost 3 bases, with 14 bases between them.